Reported below is one T cell receptor beta chain. As yet, its antigen is unknown. This sample was taken from a study of T cell repertoires in cytomegalovirus infection. Background on the study: In the study, CMV epitopes included recently identified HLA-C-restricted and well-studied HLA-B-restricted ones.

TCRdb redid the calling of the reads with MiXCR, one entry per CDR3 protein. The sample carries approximately 120,000 distinct CDR3 sequences, around 28% recorded once. General study results and limits: HLA-C-restricted CMV clonotypes gave the most frequent clonotype in two of eight donors.

The CDR3 contains 13 residues. Looked up from germline, CDR1 is SNHLY and CDR2 is FYNNEI. The V end was cut by 4 bases, the J end by 5 bases, with 11 bases between. The genes are TRBV2 and TRBJ2-5; D remains unclear. The clonotype comes from a human donor in good health (CMV status not recorded). Some clones in this sample may be carry-over from other donors' samples. Specimen: CD8+ T cells from cultured PBMCs, collected from culture after CMV antigen stimulation. The chain's CDR3 is CASSGPVEETQYF. CDR3 sequence (DNA): TGTGCCAGCAGTGGTCCCGTCGAGGAGACCCAGTACTTC.